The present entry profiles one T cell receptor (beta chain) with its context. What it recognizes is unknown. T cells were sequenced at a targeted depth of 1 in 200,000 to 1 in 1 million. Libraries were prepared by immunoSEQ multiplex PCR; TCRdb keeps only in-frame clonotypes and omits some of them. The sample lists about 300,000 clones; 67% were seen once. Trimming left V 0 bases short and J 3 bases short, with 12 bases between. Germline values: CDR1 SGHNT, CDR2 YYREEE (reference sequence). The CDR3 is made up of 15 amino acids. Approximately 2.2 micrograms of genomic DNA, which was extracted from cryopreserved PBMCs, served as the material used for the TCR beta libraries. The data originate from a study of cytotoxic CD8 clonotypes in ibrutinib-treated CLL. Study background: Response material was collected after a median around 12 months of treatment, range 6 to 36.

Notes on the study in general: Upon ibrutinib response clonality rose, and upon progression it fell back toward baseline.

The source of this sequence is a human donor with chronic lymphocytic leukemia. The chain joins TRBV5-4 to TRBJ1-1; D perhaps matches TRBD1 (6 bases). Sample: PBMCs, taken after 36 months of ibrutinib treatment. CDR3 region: CASSLVGPGDTEAFF. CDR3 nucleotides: TGTGCCAGCAGCTTGGTAGGGCCAGGGGACACTGAAGCTTTCTTT.